These T cell receptor beta chains were read from a single sample in a study of blood T cell repertoires in COVID-19. Only in-frame clones appear in the TCRdb table, and some are missing; sequencing was by immunoSEQ multiplex PCR. The sample lists about 230,000 clones, 65% to 85% seen once, with 6% to 9.5% in the top ten. Source material: peripheral blood. These receptors all come from a woman older than 75 with acute or convalescent COVID-19. Each CDR3 is given with its conserved first and last residue. D genes are given only for firm matches. Clone size is stated in some rows and not others, as once, few, many or a class when expanded.

TRBJ1-1 TRBV6-7 TRBD1 once 18 TGTGCCAGCAGTTACTTTATATGGGACAGGAATTGGACCACTGAAGCTTTCTTT CASSYFIWDRNWTTEAFF
TRBJ1-1 TRBV9 TRBD1 . 11 TGTGCCAGCAGCGGACAGGGGGGAGCTTTCTTT CASSGQGGAFF
TRBJ2-7 TRBV9 . few 13 TGTGCCAGCAGCGACCTACTAGGCTACGAGCAGTACTTC CASSDLLGYEQYF
TRBJ1-3 TRBV28 . few 14 TGTGCCAGCAGTCCCCAGGGATTGGGGAACACCATATATTTT CASSPQGLGNTIYF
TRBJ2-7 TRBV19 . once 13 TGTGCCAGTAGCACCAGGAGGGTCGACGAGCAGTACTTC CASSTRRVDEQYF
TRBJ2-1 TRBV6-5 TRBD2 . 16 TGTGCCAGCAGTTACTTATCGGGGGGTTCCTACAATGAGCAGTTCTTC CASSYLSGGSYNEQFF
TRBJ1-5 TRBV4-2 . . 13 TGTGCCAGCAGCCAAGTTACGGGTCAGCCCCAGCATTTT CASSQVTGQPQHF
TRBJ1-2 TRBV3-1/TRBV3-2 . . 13 TGTGCCAGCAGCCAACACCCCGCAGCGGGCGGCGCCTTC CASSQHPAAGGAF
TRBJ2-4 TRBV9 TRBD2 . 15 TGTGCCAGCAGCGTAGGAGTAGCGGGAATGAACATTCAGTACTTC CASSVGVAGMNIQYF
TRBJ1-2 TRBV7-9 TRBD1 . 14 TGTGCCAGCAGCAAACAGGGGGCAGATGTTGGCTACACCTTC CASSKQGADVGYTF
TRBJ2-7 TRBV5-5 TRBD1 . 15 TGTGCCAGCAGCTTGGTGGGGACAGGGGATTACGAGCAGTACTTC CASSLVGTGDYEQYF
TRBJ2-3 TRBV19 TRBD1 . 17 TGTGCCAGTAGTGTACCGGGCACAGGGGGCAACACAGATACGCAGTATTTT CASSVPGTGGNTDTQYF
TRBJ1-1 TRBV6-6 . . 14 TGTGCCAGCAGTTACCACAGGGCAGACACTGAAGCTTTCTTT CASSYHRADTEAFF
TRBJ2-3 TRBV5-1 TRBD2 . 17 TGCGCCAGCAGCCGACTAGCGGGAGGGGGGTCTGTAGATACGCAGTATTTT CASSRLAGGGSVDTQYF
TRBJ2-5 TRBV5-1 TRBD2 . 16 TGCGCCAGCAGCTTGGAGGGGACTAGCGGGTGGGAGACCCAGTACTTC CASSLEGTSGWETQYF
TRBJ2-3 TRBV30 TRBD2 . 16 TGTGCCTGGAGTGTAGGGCTAGCGGGAGGCGGAGATACGCAGTATTTT CAWSVGLAGGGDTQYF
TRBJ2-5 TRBV5-4 . . 13 TGTGCCAGCAGCCCGGACAGCCAAGAGACCCAGTACTTC CASSPDSQETQYF
TRBJ1-4 TRBV5-1 . . 14 TGCGCCAGCAGCTTGGCCGGGGTCAGGGAAAAACTGTTTTTT CASSLAGVREKLFF
TRBJ2-1 TRBV7-2 TRBD2 . 15 TGTGCCAGCAGCTTAGCCGGGACTAGGGGAAATGAGCAGTTCTTC CASSLAGTRGNEQFF
TRBJ2-1 TRBV5-4 TRBD2 . 15 TGTGCCAGCAGCTTGGGACTAGCCTCCTACAATGAGCAGTTCTTC CASSLGLASYNEQFF
TRBJ1-2 TRBV9 TRBD1 . 18 TGTGCCAGCAGCGTAAATTTTGGGACAGGGGTCGCCGGCTATGGCTACACCTTC CASSVNFGTGVAGYGYTF
TRBJ1-2 TRBV27 TRBD1 . 13 TGTGCCAGCAGTTTCGGACAGGGAGGAGGCTACACCTTC CASSFGQGGGYTF
TRBJ1-6 TRBV6-5 . . 14 TGTGCCAGCAGGGGGGCAGGGTATAATTCACCCCTCCACTTT CASRGAGYNSPLHF
TRBJ2-3 TRBV3-1/TRBV3-2 TRBD2 once 17 TGTGCCAGCAGCCTGGGACTAGCGGGACCTAGCACAGATACGCAGTATTTT CASSLGLAGPSTDTQYF
TRBJ1-6 TRBV3-1/TRBV3-2 TRBD1 . 14 TGTGCCAGCAGCCACGGGACAGGGGGCTCACCCCTCCACTTT CASSHGTGGSPLHF
TRBJ2-7 TRBV11-1 TRBD2 . 13 TGTGCCAGCAGCTTAGCGGGACTAGCGGGCTTCGACTTC CASSLAGLAGFDF
TRBJ1-6 TRBV28 TRBD1 few 13 TGTGCCAGCAGTTGGACAGGGGGCGAGGCCCTCCACTTT CASSWTGGEALHF